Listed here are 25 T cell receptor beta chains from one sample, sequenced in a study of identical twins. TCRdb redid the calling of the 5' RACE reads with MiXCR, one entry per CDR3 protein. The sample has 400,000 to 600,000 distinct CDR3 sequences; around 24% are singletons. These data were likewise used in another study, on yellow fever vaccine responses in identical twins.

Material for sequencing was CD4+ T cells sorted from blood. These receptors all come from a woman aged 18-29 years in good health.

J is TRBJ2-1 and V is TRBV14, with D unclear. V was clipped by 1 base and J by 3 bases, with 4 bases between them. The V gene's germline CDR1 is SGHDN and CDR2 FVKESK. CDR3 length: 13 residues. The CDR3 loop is CASSQVGYNEQFF. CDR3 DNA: TGTGCCAGCAGCCAAGTAGGCTACAATGAGCAGTTCTTC.

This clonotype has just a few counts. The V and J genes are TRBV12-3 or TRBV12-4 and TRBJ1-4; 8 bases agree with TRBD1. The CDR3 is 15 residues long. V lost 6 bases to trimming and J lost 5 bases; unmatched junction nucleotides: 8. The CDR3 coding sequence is TGTGCCAGCAGGCCCACAGGGGGAGTAAATGAAAAACTGTTTTTT. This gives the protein CASRPTGGVNEKLFF.

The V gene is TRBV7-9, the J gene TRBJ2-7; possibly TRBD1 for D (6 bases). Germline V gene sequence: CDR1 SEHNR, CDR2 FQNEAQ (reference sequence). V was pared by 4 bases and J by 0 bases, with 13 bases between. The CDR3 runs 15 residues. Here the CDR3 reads CASSSTDRLSYEQYV. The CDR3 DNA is TGTGCCAGCAGCTCCACGGACAGACTCTCCTACGAGCAGTACGTC.

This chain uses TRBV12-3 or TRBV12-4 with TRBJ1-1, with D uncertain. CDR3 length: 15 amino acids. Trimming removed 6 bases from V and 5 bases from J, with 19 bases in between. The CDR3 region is CASSYNNPGRTEAFF. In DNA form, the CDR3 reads TGTGCCAGCAGCTATAACAACCCCGGGAGAACTGAAGCTTTCTTT.

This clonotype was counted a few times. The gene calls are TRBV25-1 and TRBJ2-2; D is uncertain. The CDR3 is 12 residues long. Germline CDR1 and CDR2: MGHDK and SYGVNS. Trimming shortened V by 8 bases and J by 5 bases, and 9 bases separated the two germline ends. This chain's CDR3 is CASAQVTGELFF. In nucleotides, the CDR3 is TGTGCCAGCGCGCAGGTTACCGGGGAGCTGTTTTTT.

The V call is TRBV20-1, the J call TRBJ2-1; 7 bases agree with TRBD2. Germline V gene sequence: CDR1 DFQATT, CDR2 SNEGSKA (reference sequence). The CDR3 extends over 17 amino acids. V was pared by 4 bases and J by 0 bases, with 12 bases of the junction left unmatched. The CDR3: CSANPFPSGSSYNEQFF. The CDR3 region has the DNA TGCAGTGCTAACCCCTTTCCTAGCGGAAGCTCCTACAATGAGCAGTTCTTC.

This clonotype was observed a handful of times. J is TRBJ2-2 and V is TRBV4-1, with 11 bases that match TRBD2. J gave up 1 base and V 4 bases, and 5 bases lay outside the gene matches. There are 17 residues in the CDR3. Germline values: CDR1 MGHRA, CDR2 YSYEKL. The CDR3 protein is CASSLVAGGLNTGELFF. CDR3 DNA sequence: TGCGCCAGCAGCCTCGTAGCGGGGGGGCTGAACACCGGGGAGCTGTTTTTT.

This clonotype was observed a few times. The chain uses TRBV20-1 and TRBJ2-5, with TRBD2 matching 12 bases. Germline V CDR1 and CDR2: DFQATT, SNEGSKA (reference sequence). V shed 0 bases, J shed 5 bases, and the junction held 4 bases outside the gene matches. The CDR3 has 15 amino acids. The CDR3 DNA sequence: TGCAGTGCTAGAGACCGACTAGCGGGAGTTGAGACCCAGTACTTC. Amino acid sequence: CSARDRLAGVETQYF.

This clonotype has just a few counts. Written as DNA, the CDR3 is TGCGCCAGCAGCTTGGACCTAGCGGCTAGCACAGATACGCAGTATTTT. It translates to CASSLDLAASTDTQYF. The chain couples TRBV5-1 to TRBJ2-3, with 7 bases that match TRBD2. CDR3 size: 16 residues. J was trimmed by 0 bases and V by 0 bases; bases with no gene match: 4. CDR1 is SGHRS, CDR2 YFSETQ, per germline.

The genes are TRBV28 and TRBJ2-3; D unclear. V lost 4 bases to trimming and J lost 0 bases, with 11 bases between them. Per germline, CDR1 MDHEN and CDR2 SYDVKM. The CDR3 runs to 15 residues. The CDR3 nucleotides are TGTGCCAGCAGTTCGGCCAGCTTAAGCACAGATACGCAGTATTTT. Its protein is CASSSASLSTDTQYF.

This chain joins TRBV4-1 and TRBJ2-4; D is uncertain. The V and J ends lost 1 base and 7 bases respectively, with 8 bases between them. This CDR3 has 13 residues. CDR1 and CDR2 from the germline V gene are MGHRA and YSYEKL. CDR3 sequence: CASSQVPRNIQYF. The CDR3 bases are TGCGCCAGCAGCCAAGTCCCTAGGAACATTCAGTACTTC.

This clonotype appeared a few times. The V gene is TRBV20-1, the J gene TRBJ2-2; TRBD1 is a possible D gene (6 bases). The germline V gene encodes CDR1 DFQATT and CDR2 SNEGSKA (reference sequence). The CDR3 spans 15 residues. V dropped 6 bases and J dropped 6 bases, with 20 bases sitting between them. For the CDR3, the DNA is TGCAGTGCAAGGACAGCCGCGATTACCCCCGGGGAGCTGTTTTTT. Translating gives CSARTAAITPGELFF.

The CDR3 loop reads CATTTSGRLNEQFF. In nucleotides, the CDR3 is TGTGCCACCACGACTAGCGGGAGATTGAATGAGCAGTTCTTC. The chain is built from TRBV7-9 and TRBJ2-1, with TRBD2 matching over 12 bases. J was trimmed by 7 bases and V by 10 bases; bases with no gene match: 8. The CDR3 runs to 14 residues. CDR1 is SEHNR and CDR2 is FQNEAQ in the germline V gene (reference sequence).

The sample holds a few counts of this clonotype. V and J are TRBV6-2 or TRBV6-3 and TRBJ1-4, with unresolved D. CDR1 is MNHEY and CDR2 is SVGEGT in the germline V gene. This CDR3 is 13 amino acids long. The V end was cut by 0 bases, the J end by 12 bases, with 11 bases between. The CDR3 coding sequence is TGTGCCAGCAGTTACTCCCGGGTGTTGGAACTGTTTTTT. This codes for CASSYSRVLELFF.

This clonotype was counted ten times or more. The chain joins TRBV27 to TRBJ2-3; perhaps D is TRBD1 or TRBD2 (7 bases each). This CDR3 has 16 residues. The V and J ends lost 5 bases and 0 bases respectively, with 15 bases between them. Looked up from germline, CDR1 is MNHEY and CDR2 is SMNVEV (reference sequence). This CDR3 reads CASSPGGGGSTDTQYF. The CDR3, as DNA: TGTGCCAGCAGTCCAGGGGGGGGAGGTAGCACAGATACGCAGTATTTT.

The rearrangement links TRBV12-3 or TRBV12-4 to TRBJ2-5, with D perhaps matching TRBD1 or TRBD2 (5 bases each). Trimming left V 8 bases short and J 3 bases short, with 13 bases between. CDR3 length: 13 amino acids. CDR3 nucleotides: TGTGCCAGCGCCCCGGGGCCCGAAGAGACCCAGTACTTC. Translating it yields CASAPGPEETQYF.

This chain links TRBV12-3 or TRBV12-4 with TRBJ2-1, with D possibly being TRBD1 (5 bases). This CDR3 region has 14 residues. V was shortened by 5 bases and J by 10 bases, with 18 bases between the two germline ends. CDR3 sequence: CASSQGSTFREQFF. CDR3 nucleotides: TGTGCCAGCAGTCAGGGTTCCACATTTCGAGAGCAGTTCTTC.

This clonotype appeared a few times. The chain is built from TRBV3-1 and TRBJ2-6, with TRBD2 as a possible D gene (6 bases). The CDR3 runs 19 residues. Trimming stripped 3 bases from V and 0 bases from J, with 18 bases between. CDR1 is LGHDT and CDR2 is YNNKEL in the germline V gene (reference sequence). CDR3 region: CASSHRRLDTNSGANVLTF. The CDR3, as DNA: TGTGCCAGCAGCCACCGAAGACTAGACACCAACTCTGGGGCCAACGTCCTGACTTTC. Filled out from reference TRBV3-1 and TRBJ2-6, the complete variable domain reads DTAVSQTPKYLVTQMGNDKSIKCEQNLGHDTMYWYKQDSKKFLKIMFSYNNKELIINETVPNRFSPKSPDKAHLNLHINSLELGDSAVYFCASSHRRLDTNSGANVLTFGAGSRLTVL.

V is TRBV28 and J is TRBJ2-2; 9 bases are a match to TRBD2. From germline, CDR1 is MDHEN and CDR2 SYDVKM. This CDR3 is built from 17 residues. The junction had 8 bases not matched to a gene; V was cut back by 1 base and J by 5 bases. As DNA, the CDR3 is TGTGCCAGCAGTTTATCGGCGTTGCTAGCGGGAACCGGGGAGCTGTTTTTT. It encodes CASSLSALLAGTGELFF. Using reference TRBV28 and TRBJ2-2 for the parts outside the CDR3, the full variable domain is DVKVTQSSRYLVKRTGEKVFLECVQDMDHENMFWYRQDPGLGLRLIYFSYDVKMKEKGDIPEGYSVSREKKERFSLILESASTNQTSMYLCASSLSALLAGTGELFFGEGSRLTVL.

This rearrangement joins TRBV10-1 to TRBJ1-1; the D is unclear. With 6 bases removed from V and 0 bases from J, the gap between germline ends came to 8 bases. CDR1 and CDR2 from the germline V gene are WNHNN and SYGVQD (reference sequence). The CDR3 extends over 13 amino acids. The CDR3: CASSRFMNTEAFF. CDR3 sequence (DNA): TGCGCCAGCAGCCGCTTCATGAACACTGAAGCTTTCTTT.

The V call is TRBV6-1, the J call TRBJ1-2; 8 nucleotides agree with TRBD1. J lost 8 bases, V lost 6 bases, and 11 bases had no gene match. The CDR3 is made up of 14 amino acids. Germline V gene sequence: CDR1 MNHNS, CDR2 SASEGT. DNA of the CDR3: TGTGCCAGCAGCTGGACAGGGCAAAGTGGGGGCTACACCTTC. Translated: CASSWTGQSGGYTF.

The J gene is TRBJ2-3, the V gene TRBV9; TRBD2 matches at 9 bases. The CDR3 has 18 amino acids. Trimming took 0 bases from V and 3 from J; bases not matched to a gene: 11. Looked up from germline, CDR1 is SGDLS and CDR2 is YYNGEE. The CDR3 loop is CASSVVGIAAGGTDTQYF. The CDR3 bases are TGTGCCAGCAGCGTAGTCGGCATAGCAGCGGGGGGTACAGATACGCAGTATTTT.

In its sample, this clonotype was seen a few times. The CDR3 sequence is CASSFQNSPLHF. Here the CDR3 DNA reads TGTGCCAGCAGCTTCCAGAATTCACCCCTCCACTTT. The chain employs TRBV7-8 and TRBJ1-6; D is ambiguous. V was clipped by 3 bases and J by 7 bases, with 4 bases between them. The CDR3 loop spans 12 amino acids. CDR1 is SGHVS and CDR2 is FQNEAQ in the germline V gene.

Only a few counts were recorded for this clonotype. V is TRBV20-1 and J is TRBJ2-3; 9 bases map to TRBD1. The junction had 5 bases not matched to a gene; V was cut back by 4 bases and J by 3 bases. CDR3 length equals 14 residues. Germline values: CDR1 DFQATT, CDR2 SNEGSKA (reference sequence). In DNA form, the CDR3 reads TGCAGTGCTACGGGGACAGGGTTGACAGATACGCAGTATTTT. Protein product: CSATGTGLTDTQYF.

In DNA form, the CDR3 reads TGTGCCAGCAGACCCTATGCGGTGTGGGCTGAAGCTTTCTTT. Its protein is CASRPYAVWAEAFF. The chain has TRBV7-2 and TRBJ1-1; D is undetermined. CDR1 and CDR2 (germline): SGHTA, FQGNSA. CDR3 length: 14 amino acids. Trimming shortened V by 6 bases and J by 6 bases, and 17 bases separated the two germline ends.